What follows are 8 T cell receptor beta chains derived from one specimen sequenced in a study of cytomegalovirus exposure and HLA in healthy donors. It was with 60 Vbeta and 13 Jbeta primers that the PCR ran. TCRdb's table, derived via immunoSEQ multiplex PCR, lists solely in-frame clones and lacks some. This table holds about 130,000 clones, 65% to 80% found once. Sequencing input: PBMCs. The source of these receptors is a human donor in good health.

This clone was counted between two and nine times. The J gene is TRBJ1-5, the V gene TRBV6-5; possible D gene TRBD1, 6 bases. V was cut by 6 bases and J by 4 bases, with 13 bases left in between. The CDR3 runs to 14 residues. CDR1 is MNHEY and CDR2 is SVGAGI in the germline V gene. The CDR3: CASRRQEPNQPQHF. CDR3 sequence (DNA): TGTGCCAGCAGGCGACAGGAGCCTAATCAGCCCCAGCATTTT.

The rearrangement joins TRBV9 to TRBJ1-3, with D uncertain. The CDR3 has 15 residues. Germline loops: CDR1 SGDLS, CDR2 YYNGEE. V lost 3 bases, J lost 0 bases, and 10 bases lay in between. CDR3 DNA sequence: TGTGCCAGCAGCGCCGACTCAGACTCTGGAAACACCATATATTTT. Translating it yields CASSADSDSGNTIYF.

The V gene is TRBV15, the J gene TRBJ1-4; D may be TRBD1 (6 bases). CDR3 length equals 16 residues. The germline V gene has CDR1 LNHNV and CDR2 YYDKDF (reference sequence). Trimming pared 3 bases from V and 2 bases from J, leaving 13 bases between. CDR3 sequence: CATSSLLRGTNEKLFF. CDR3 bases: TGTGCCACCAGCAGCCTCCTTAGGGGGACTAATGAAAAACTGTTTTTT. The full variable domain, its missing parts supplied by reference TRBV15 and TRBJ1-4, is DAMVIQNPRYQVTQFGKPVTLSCSQTLNHNVMYWYQQKSSQAPKLLFHYYDKDFNNEADTPDNFQSRRPNTSFCFLDIRSPGLGDTAMYLCATSSLLRGTNEKLFFGSGTQLSVL.

The chain links TRBV4-2 to TRBJ2-2; 8 bases match TRBD1. Losses at the gene ends were 1 base for V and 7 bases for J; bases not matched to a gene: 5. Germline V gene data show CDR1 as LGHNA and CDR2 as YNFKEQ. This CDR3 is built from 15 residues. The CDR3 sequence is CASSQGEDRGGELFF. The CDR3 region has the DNA TGTGCCAGCAGCCAAGGGGAAGACAGGGGCGGGGAGCTGTTTTTT.

Comments on this clone: Because the CDR3 is missing its conserved closing phenylalanine or tryptophan, this is likely a read error. The J gene is TRBJ1-2, the V gene TRBV6-1; 9 bases agree with TRBD1. The germline CDR1 and CDR2 sequences are MNHNS and SASEGT. The CDR3 consists of 14 residues. V lost 10 bases to trimming and J lost 1 base; unmatched junction nucleotides: 7. The CDR3 here is CATSRTGDNYGYTL. CDR3 sequence (DNA): TGTGCCACCTCAAGGACAGGGGATAACTATGGCTACACCCTC.

This clone was seen a handful of times. This chain uses TRBV6-5 with TRBJ2-5; TRBD1 agrees at 10 bases. The CDR3 runs to 14 residues. The junction had 5 bases not matched to a gene; V was cut back by 5 bases and J by 5 bases. The germline V gene has CDR1 MNHEY and CDR2 SVGAGI. The CDR3 loop is CASSSPGQGETQYF. The CDR3, as DNA: TGTGCCAGCAGTAGTCCGGGACAGGGGGAGACCCAGTACTTC.

The CDR3 spells CASSQDPGGDEKLFF. CDR3 DNA: TGTGCCAGCAGCCAAGATCCAGGGGGCGATGAAAAACTGTTTTTT. V is TRBV4-2 and J is TRBJ1-4; 8 nucleotides line up with TRBD1. CDR1 is LGHNA and CDR2 is YNFKEQ in the germline V gene. The CDR3 loop spans 15 amino acids. Trimming removed 0 bases from V and 6 bases from J; junction bases left unmatched: 3.

The chain carries TRBV15 and TRBJ1-4, with no clear D. The V end lost 3 bases, the J end lost 0 bases, and 8 bases lay between the germline ends. The germline gives CDR1 LNHNV, CDR2 YYDKDF (reference sequence). CDR3 length: 15 amino acids. The CDR3 coding sequence is TGTGCCACCAGCAGGTCAGGTGCAACTAATGAAAAACTGTTTTTT. Residues: CATSRSGATNEKLFF.